This record concerns one T cell receptor (beta chain) sequence. Its matching antigen is unknown. This entry comes from a study of lymphopenia after photon versus proton radiotherapy. Here immunoSEQ multiplex PCR was the method, and the copy in TCRdb shows in-frame clones only, minus some. This table has about 26,000 clones, around 83% appearing once. Study observations and caveats: Survival link was tested only in deceased patients; proton benefit remains a possibility. Proton therapy kept repertoires fairly stable, unlike photons, which gained effector/memory cells. Post-nadir diversity loss with photons came from oligoclonal expansion, particularly CD8+ Temra cells.

The germline V and J ends were trimmed by 5 bases and 9 bases, with 8 bases remaining between them. CDR3 size: 11 residues. The germline CDR1 and CDR2 sequences are MGHRA and YSYEKL. The genes are TRBV4-1 and TRBJ2-1; possible D gene TRBD2, 5 bases. The TCR sequence derives from a woman between 45 and 60 years old with pancreatic cancer. Sequencing used peripheral blood, obtained from a patient treated with photon-based radiotherapy. The CDR3 protein is CASSSGSEQFF. The DNA for the CDR3 is TGCGCCAGCAGCTCGGGATCTGAGCAGTTCTTC.